This T cell receptor beta chain stems from a study of blood T cell repertoires in COVID-19. The method was immunoSEQ multiplex PCR; TCRdb's version includes in-frame clones alone and lacks a portion of them. In the table there are some 30,000 clones, approximately 85% of which are singletons. Sequencing was carried out using peripheral blood. The TCR comes from a man aged 55 to 70 with active COVID-19.

Here the CDR3 DNA reads TGTGCCAGCAGTGCAGGGTATAATTCACCCCTCCACTTT. Encoded protein: CASSAGYNSPLHF. This chain connects TRBV2 to TRBJ1-6, with TRBD1 as a possible D gene (5 bases). V lost 4 bases and J 4 bases, leaving 5 bases between the germline ends. The CDR3 loop spans 13 amino acids. CDR1 SNHLY and CDR2 FYNNEI come from the germline V gene.